The entry that follows covers one T cell receptor (beta chain) sequence. The antigen is undetermined. This entry comes from a study of T cell responses to AZD1222 COVID-19 vaccine. Using immunoSEQ multiplex PCR, the repertoire was profiled, and TCRdb retains in-frame clones only, with some absent. There are about 150,000 clones in the sample; roughly 89% occur only once, and less than 1.3% lies in the top ten. Regarding the study as a whole: The repertoires were collected only after the peak T cell response. The study found Spike-specific TCR breadth and depth rose after two AZD1222 doses. At 160-218 and 743-854, vaccine-associated CD4 TCRs were dominant, and they spanned spike.

Germline lookup yields CDR1 SGHRS and CDR2 YFSETQ. This CDR3 is 14 amino acids long. Trimming pared 3 bases from V and 2 bases from J, leaving 10 bases between. Sequenced material: peripheral blood, taken 28 days after the second AZD1222 dose. This chain uses TRBV5-1 with TRBJ2-3; tentatively, D is TRBD1 (6 bases). The origin of this receptor is an adult who received the AZD1222 COVID-19 vaccine. This chain's CDR3 is CASSSRQATDTQYF. CDR3 sequence (DNA): TGCGCCAGCAGCTCTCGACAGGCCACAGATACGCAGTATTTT.